Presented here are 19 T cell receptor beta chains from one specimen sequenced in a study of regulatory T cells in long-lasting Graves disease. Time point specified: persistent/refractory GD, antithyroid drugs over 5 years with positive TRAb. PBMC RNA was the source of the TCR library. Assembly of TCR beta libraries relied on iRepertoire HTBI primers together with Arm-PCR of CDR3 regions. Using its own MiXCR run on the multiplex PCR reads, TCRdb lists one record per CDR3 protein. The data show around 460,000 distinct CDR3 sequences, with 20% to 25% seen just once and about 7% held by the top ten. Sequencing used peripheral blood mononuclear cells (PBMCs), obtained when the disease was refractory, from a patient treated with antithyroid drugs. These receptors were collected from a female donor with Graves disease.

V and J are TRBV5-1 and TRBJ1-2, with 11 bases lining up with TRBD1. Germline V gene data show CDR1 as SGHRS and CDR2 as YFSETQ. The junction had 4 bases not matched to a gene; V was cut back by 4 bases and J by 2 bases. The CDR3 sequence is 15 residues long. The DNA of the CDR3 is TGCGCCAGCAGCCAGAGGGACAGGGGGAACTATGGCTACACCTTC. It translates to CASSQRDRGNYGYTF.

This clonotype was counted many times. The rearrangement links TRBV27 to TRBJ2-2, with a weak D call TRBD2 (6 bases). The V gene's germline CDR1 is MNHEY and CDR2 SMNVEV (reference sequence). Between the trimmed V and J ends, which lost 3 bases and 5 bases, there was a span of 13 bases. This CDR3 has 15 amino acids. The CDR3 loop reads CASSFFGSGTGELFF. The CDR3 coding sequence is TGTGCCAGCAGTTTTTTCGGGAGTGGTACCGGGGAGCTGTTTTTT.

The rearrangement joins TRBV29-1 to TRBJ1-2; D uncertain. From germline, CDR1 is SQVTM and CDR2 ANQGSEA. The CDR3 runs 12 residues. Trimming removed 6 bases from V and 6 bases from J, with 14 bases in between. The CDR3 loop reads CSVGRDKDGYTF. The CDR3 bases are TGCAGCGTGGGAAGGGATAAGGATGGCTACACCTTC. The complete variable domain, with remaining parts taken from reference TRBV29-1 and TRBJ1-2, reads SAVISQKPSRDICQRGTSLTIQCQVDSQVTMMFWYRQQPGQSLTLIATANQGSEATYESGFVIDKFPISRPNLTFSTLTVSNMSPEDSSIYLCSVGRDKDGYTFGSGTRLTVV.

The chain joins TRBV19 to TRBJ2-5; no firm D call. V was trimmed by 3 bases and J by 5 bases, leaving 13 bases between them. From germline, CDR1 is LNHDA and CDR2 SQIVND (reference sequence). The CDR3 is 14 residues long. CDR3 residues: CASSMMNAGETQYF. The CDR3 DNA is TGTGCCAGTAGTATGATGAATGCTGGGGAGACCCAGTACTTC.

This clonotype was observed many times. The chain recombines TRBV6-4 with TRBJ1-5, with D maybe TRBD1 (5 bases). Germline V gene data show CDR1 as MRHNA and CDR2 as SNTAGT. Trimming took off 2 bases at V and 1 base at J, with 9 bases between the two ends. This CDR3 has 15 residues. This CDR3 is CASSDLHRSNQPQHF. The CDR3 coding sequence is TGTGCCAGCAGTGACCTTCACAGGAGCAATCAGCCCCAGCATTTT.

V usage is TRBV19 and J usage is TRBJ1-4, with D possibly matching TRBD1 (5 bases). Germline assignment: CDR1 LNHDA and CDR2 SQIVND (reference sequence). The CDR3 contains 14 residues. V dropped 5 bases and J dropped 8 bases, with 15 bases sitting between them. In nucleotides, the CDR3 is TGTGCCAGTAGTCCCCGGGACGGGGGAGAAAAACTGTTTTTT. Encoded protein: CASSPRDGGEKLFF.

The chain has TRBV6-5 and TRBJ2-5; D remains ambiguous. Trimming pared 0 bases from V and 1 base from J, leaving 12 bases between. Germline V CDR1 and CDR2: MNHEY, SVGAGI. The CDR3 contains 16 residues. The chain's CDR3 is CASSYSLAVSQETQYF. The CDR3, as DNA: TGTGCCAGCAGTTACTCTCTTGCAGTGTCCCAAGAGACCCAGTACTTC.

This clonotype was counted many times. The V and J genes are TRBV6-1 and TRBJ1-1; 8 nucleotides match TRBD1. With 7 bases clipped from V and 6 bases from J, the junction kept 10 bases outside the gene matches. The CDR3 covers 14 residues. Looked up from germline, CDR1 is MNHNS and CDR2 is SASEGT. The CDR3 spells CASILAGTGAEAFF. The CDR3 DNA is TGTGCCAGCATCCTCGCTGGGACAGGAGCTGAAGCTTTCTTT.

This clonotype turned up a few times. The chain joins TRBV29-1 to TRBJ1-2; D is possibly TRBD1 (6 bases). Germline V gene lookup returns CDR1 SQVTM and CDR2 ANQGSEA. The CDR3 totals 14 residues. Trimming took 4 bases from V and 1 from J, leaving 13 bases between them. The DNA of the CDR3 is TGCAGCGTTGTGCAACAGGGCCATAACTATGGCTACACCTTC. Its protein product is CSVVQQGHNYGYTF. The full variable domain, in which reference TRBV29-1 and TRBJ1-2 provide the parts outside the CDR3, is SAVISQKPSRDICQRGTSLTIQCQVDSQVTMMFWYRQQPGQSLTLIATANQGSEATYESGFVIDKFPISRPNLTFSTLTVSNMSPEDSSIYLCSVVQQGHNYGYTFGSGTRLTVV.

The chain joins TRBV10-3 to TRBJ2-2, with 8 bases matching TRBD2. The CDR3 length is 15 residues. Germline-derived CDR1 and CDR2 are ENHRY and SYGVKD. Unmatched junction bases numbered 6, after V lost 4 bases and J lost 5 bases. CDR3 bases: TGTGCCATCAGTGGAGGGACTAGAAGTACCGGGGAGCTGTTTTTT. This encodes CAISGGTRSTGELFF.

This clonotype was seen more than once but under ten times. The CDR3 sequence: CASIPIDEGRWSNEKLFF. The CDR3 bases are TGTGCCAGCATCCCAATTGATGAGGGACGGTGGTCTAATGAAAAACTGTTTTTT. V gene TRBV6-1 combines with J gene TRBJ1-4; D possibly corresponds to TRBD1 (5 bases). Trimming left V 7 bases short and J 3 bases short, with 24 bases between. Germline CDR1 MNHNS, CDR2 SASEGT. There are 18 residues in the CDR3.

This clonotype was detected many times. The gene calls are TRBV11-2 and TRBJ2-5; the match to TRBD2 covers 7 bases. From germline, CDR1 is SGHAT and CDR2 FQNNGV. V dropped 7 bases and J dropped 5; count of bases not matched to a gene: 19. The CDR3 sequence is 17 residues long. The DNA of the CDR3 is TGTGCCAGCACCTTCGGGAGCGGGGCGCCCGGGTTGGAGACCCAGTACTTC. Translated: CASTFGSGAPGLETQYF.

This clonotype occurred many times. The chain is built from TRBV12-3 or TRBV12-4 and TRBJ2-7; D might be TRBD1 or TRBD2, each matching 5 bases. The CDR3 has 13 residues. V was clipped by 7 bases and J by 5 bases, with 15 bases between them. The CDR3 DNA is TGTGCCAGCACCTTGGGGGAATCTGACGAGCAGTACTTC. Its protein product is CASTLGESDEQYF.

The sample holds many counts of this clonotype. This chain links TRBV19 with TRBJ1-5; the match to TRBD1 covers 7 bases. With V trimmed by 8 bases and J by 6 bases, 7 bases remained unmatched. The CDR3 runs to 13 residues. Germline V gives CDR1 LNHDA, CDR2 SQIVND (reference sequence). The chain's CDR3 is CASRTGASQPQHF. In nucleotides, the CDR3 is TGTGCCAGTCGAACAGGGGCGAGTCAGCCCCAGCATTTT.

This clonotype came up many times. V gene TRBV7-2 combines with J gene TRBJ1-1; D is undetermined. CDR1 is SGHTA, CDR2 FQGNSA, per germline. CDR3 length: 13 amino acids. V lost 8 bases and J 1 base, leaving 11 bases between the germline ends. The CDR3 loop is CASSPGRNTEAFF. DNA of the CDR3: TGTGCCAGCTCTCCGGGCAGGAACACTGAAGCTTTCTTT.

Note on this clonotype: It may be a read error: a sequence one base away is much more abundant. The chain couples TRBV12-3 or TRBV12-4 to TRBJ2-5; D is undetermined. The CDR3 is 13 residues long. CDR3 loop: CASRQSTQETQHF. In DNA form, the CDR3 reads TGTGCCAGCAGGCAAAGTACCCAAGAGACCCAGCACTTC.

This clonotype was seen at least ten times. The V call is TRBV28, the J call TRBJ1-1; D possibly corresponds to TRBD1 (6 bases). Germline CDR1 MDHEN, CDR2 SYDVKM. This CDR3 comprises 14 residues. The V gene lost 7 bases and the J gene lost 0 bases, with 12 bases spanning the gap. The CDR3, as DNA: TGTGCCAGCAACAAAAACAGGGTGAACACTGAAGCTTTCTTT. It yields the protein CASNKNRVNTEAFF.

This clonotype was recorded a few times. The chain combines TRBV6-1 with TRBJ1-5; perhaps TRBD1 as D (6 bases). CDR1 MNHNS and CDR2 SASEGT come from the germline V gene. CDR3 size: 13 residues. The germline V and J ends were trimmed by 6 bases and 4 bases, with 10 bases remaining between them. The CDR3 nucleotides read TGTGCCAGCAGGAAACAGGGAAATCAGCCCCAGCATTTT. This encodes CASRKQGNQPQHF.

This clonotype was found many times. J is TRBJ1-2 and V is TRBV6-1; D call uncertain. Germline V gives CDR1 MNHNS, CDR2 SASEGT. This CDR3 is built from 14 residues. V was clipped by 6 bases and J by 8 bases, with 19 bases between them. CDR3 in DNA: TGTGCCAGCAGCCCTCGCAGCTTGCCTGTAGGCTACACCTTC. Protein product: CASSPRSLPVGYTF.